The rows below give T cell receptor beta chains drawn from one sample of a study of blood T cell repertoires in COVID-19. Using immunoSEQ multiplex PCR, the repertoire was profiled, and TCRdb retains in-frame clones only, with some absent. The table shows approximately 49,000 clones, with 85% to 90% occurring only once. The sequencing sample was made of peripheral blood. Receptor source: a man aged 45 to 65 with acute or convalescent COVID-19. Both conserved end residues are part of each CDR3. D genes are given only for firm matches. Size is stated for part of the rows, as once, few or many counts, or as a class when the clone is expanded.

size: .; D: TRBD1; V: TRBV7-9; J: TRBJ2-1; length: 14; DNA: TGTGCCAGCAGCCCCCTCCAGGGGGCCAGTGAGCAGTTCTTC; CDR3: CASSPLQGASEQFF
size: .; D: .; V: TRBV30; J: TRBJ1-3; length: 13; DNA: TGTGCCTGGAACCGGGGCTCTGGAAACACCATATATTTT; CDR3: CAWNRGSGNTIYF
size: .; D: TRBD2; V: TRBV6-4; J: TRBJ2-2; length: 15; DNA: TGTGCCAGCAGTCGAGTAGCGGGGAACACCGGGGAGCTGTTTTTT; CDR3: CASSRVAGNTGELFF
size: .; D: .; V: TRBV30; J: TRBJ1-1; length: 14; DNA: TGTGCCTGGAGACGGGGTCCCGCGGGGACTGAAGCTTTCTTT; CDR3: CAWRRGPAGTEAFF
size: .; D: TRBD1; V: TRBV7-9; J: TRBJ1-1; length: 12; DNA: TGTGCCAGCAGCTTCGGACAGGGCGAAGCTTTCTTT; CDR3: CASSFGQGEAFF
size: .; D: .; V: TRBV6-5; J: TRBJ1-1; length: 13; DNA: TGTGCCAGCAGCCGCACGGGAGGGACTGAAGCTTTCTTT; CDR3: CASSRTGGTEAFF
size: .; D: TRBD1; V: TRBV24-1; J: TRBJ1-2; length: 19; DNA: TGTGCCACCAGTGTCCATCAGGTGGGACAGGGGCGGCGCGACTATGGCTACACCTTC; CDR3: CATSVHQVGQGRRDYGYTF
size: .; D: TRBD1; V: TRBV5-1; J: TRBJ1-4; length: 12; DNA: TGCGCCAGCAGCGAGGGGGCTAGGAAACTGTTTTTT; CDR3: CASSEGARKLFF
size: .; D: TRBD2; V: TRBV14; J: TRBJ2-1; length: 17; DNA: TGTGCCAGCAGCCAGAGGACTAGTAGCCTCTTGAGCAATGAGCAGTTCTTC; CDR3: CASSQRTSSLLSNEQFF
size: .; D: TRBD1; V: TRBV5-4; J: TRBJ2-5; length: 15; DNA: TGTGCCAGCAGCTTGGACCCAGGGGGCGGGGAGACCCAGTACTTC; CDR3: CASSLDPGGGETQYF
size: .; D: TRBD2; V: TRBV11-3; J: TRBJ2-1; length: 19; DNA: TGTGCCAGCAGCTTAGTACTAGCGGGAGTCTGGTCCTCCTACAATGAGCAGTTCTTC; CDR3: CASSLVLAGVWSSYNEQFF
size: .; D: .; V: TRBV7-2; J: TRBJ2-3; length: 15; DNA: TGTGCCAGCAGCCTCCTTGTGGGACTCGCCGATACGCAGTATTTT; CDR3: CASSLLVGLADTQYF
size: .; D: TRBD2; V: TRBV5-1; J: TRBJ2-1; length: 15; DNA: TGCGCCAGCAGCTTGGATAGCGGGAGTTACAATGAGCAGTTCTTC; CDR3: CASSLDSGSYNEQFF
size: .; D: TRBD2; V: TRBV5-5; J: TRBJ2-7; length: 15; DNA: TGTGCCAGCAGCCGACTAGCGCCTAGCTCCTACGAGCAGTACTTC; CDR3: CASSRLAPSSYEQYF
size: once; D: .; V: TRBV5-1; J: TRBJ2-5; length: 15; DNA: TGCGCCAGCAGCTTGGCACTAGCCCCACAAGAGACCCAGTACTTC; CDR3: CASSLALAPQETQYF
size: .; D: .; V: TRBV12-3/TRBV12-4; J: TRBJ2-7; length: 13; DNA: TGTGCCAGCAGTTTCTCGGGTTACTACGAGCAGTACTTC; CDR3: CASSFSGYYEQYF
size: .; D: TRBD1; V: TRBV19; J: TRBJ2-3; length: 16; DNA: TGTGCCAGTAGTATCCAGGGACAGGGCATCCGAGATACGCAGTATTTT; CDR3: CASSIQGQGIRDTQYF
size: .; D: .; V: TRBV5-4; J: TRBJ2-2; length: 14; DNA: TGTGCCAGCAGCTTGGACTGGAACACCGGGGAGCTGTTTTTT; CDR3: CASSLDWNTGELFF
size: .; D: .; V: TRBV9; J: TRBJ1-1; length: 12; DNA: TGTGCCAGCAGCGTCCGAGACACTGAAGCTTTCTTT; CDR3: CASSVRDTEAFF
size: .; D: TRBD2; V: TRBV11-3; J: TRBJ2-3; length: 15; DNA: TGTGCCAGCAGCTTCAGCGGGGGAGGAGGGGATACGCAGTATTTT; CDR3: CASSFSGGGGDTQYF
size: .; D: TRBD1; V: TRBV5-1; J: TRBJ2-3; length: 15; DNA: TGCGCCAGCAGCGCGCGACAGGGATCCCCTGGTACGCAGTATTTT; CDR3: CASSARQGSPGTQYF
size: once; D: TRBD2; V: TRBV3-1/TRBV3-2; J: TRBJ2-5; length: 18; DNA: TGTGCCAGCAGCCAGGATCTAGCGGGAGGGCCGATGTTCGAGACCCAGTACTTC; CDR3: CASSQDLAGGPMFETQYF
size: few; D: TRBD2; V: TRBV18; J: TRBJ2-4; length: 16; DNA: TGTGCCAGCTCACCCGCAGCGGGACTAGCCAAAAACATTCAGTACTTC; CDR3: CASSPAAGLAKNIQYF
size: .; D: TRBD1; V: TRBV4-1; J: TRBJ2-1; length: 14; DNA: TGCGCCAGCAGCCTACTGGGACAGCCGGATGAGCAGTTCTTC; CDR3: CASSLLGQPDEQFF
size: .; D: TRBD1; V: TRBV5-4; J: TRBJ1-2; length: 14; DNA: TGTGCCAGCGTTCCGGGACAGGGTTACTATGGCTACACCTTC; CDR3: CASVPGQGYYGYTF
size: .; D: .; V: TRBV28; J: TRBJ1-5; length: 13; DNA: TGTGCCAGCAGTTTACAGGGGAATCAGCCCCAGCATTTT; CDR3: CASSLQGNQPQHF
size: .; D: .; V: TRBV9; J: TRBJ2-7; length: 13; DNA: TGTGCCAGCAGCAATTCAGGGTATTCCGAGCAGTACTTC; CDR3: CASSNSGYSEQYF
size: few; D: TRBD2; V: TRBV9; J: TRBJ2-3; length: 15; DNA: TGTGCCAGCAGCGTAGTAGCGGGAGGGCCAGATACGCAGTATTTT; CDR3: CASSVVAGGPDTQYF
size: few; D: TRBD1; V: TRBV6-1; J: TRBJ1-3; length: 16; DNA: TGTGCCAGCAGTGAGGGACAGCCGGTGTCTGGAAACACCATATATTTT; CDR3: CASSEGQPVSGNTIYF
size: .; D: .; V: TRBV19; J: TRBJ2-1; length: 15; DNA: TGTGCCAGTAGTATCGGCGGGCCGTCCTACAATGAGCAGTTCTTC; CDR3: CASSIGGPSYNEQFF
size: .; D: TRBD2; V: TRBV11-1; J: TRBJ2-1; length: 16; DNA: TGTGCCAGCAGCTTAGAGGACGGGAGGGCCTACAATGAGCAGTTCTTC; CDR3: CASSLEDGRAYNEQFF
size: .; D: .; V: TRBV18; J: TRBJ1-5; length: 14; DNA: TGTGCCAGCTCAGGGACACCCGCGGGTTCGCCCCAGCATTTT; CDR3: CASSGTPAGSPQHF
size: .; D: TRBD1; V: TRBV5-1; J: TRBJ2-7; length: 18; DNA: TGCGCCAGCAGCAGGGGAAGGGCGCGAGACAGGGCAACCGCCGGGCAATACTTC; CDR3: CASSRGRARDRATAGQYF
size: .; D: TRBD2; V: TRBV27; J: TRBJ2-3; length: 16; DNA: TGTGCCAGCACCTTGAGCGGGAGGGCCTTGGGAGATACGCAGTATTTT; CDR3: CASTLSGRALGDTQYF
size: once; D: .; V: TRBV30; J: TRBJ1-2; length: 14; DNA: TGTGCCTGGAGTGTGTTGCCATCAGGGGTGGGCTACACCTTC; CDR3: CAWSVLPSGVGYTF
size: .; D: .; V: TRBV30; J: TRBJ2-7; length: 14; DNA: TGTGCCTGGAGTGTAGGGGTATCTAGCTACGAGCAGTACTTC; CDR3: CAWSVGVSSYEQYF
size: .; D: .; V: TRBV28; J: TRBJ1-5; length: 14; DNA: TGTGCCAGCAGGGCCCCGGGGTTCAATCAGCCCCAGCATTTT; CDR3: CASRAPGFNQPQHF
size: .; D: .; V: TRBV11-3; J: TRBJ1-1; length: 14; DNA: TGTGCCAGCAGCTTAGAAGGGGATAACACTGAAGCTTTCTTT; CDR3: CASSLEGDNTEAFF
size: .; D: TRBD1; V: TRBV4-1; J: TRBJ1-2; length: 17; DNA: TGCGCCAGCAGCCAAACCCGGGACAGGGTGGCCGGCTATGGCTACACCTTC; CDR3: CASSQTRDRVAGYGYTF
size: .; D: TRBD1; V: TRBV6-1; J: TRBJ2-2; length: 16; DNA: TGTGCCAGCAGTGAAGCTCAGGGACAGGGTTCCGGGGAGCTGTTTTTT; CDR3: CASSEAQGQGSGELFF
size: .; D: .; V: TRBV10-1; J: TRBJ1-3; length: 14; DNA: TGCGCCAGCAGTAGCGGTGACTCTGGAAACACCATATATTTT; CDR3: CASSSGDSGNTIYF
size: .; D: TRBD1; V: TRBV27; J: TRBJ2-7; length: 15; DNA: TGTGCCAGCAGTCCCGGGACAGGGGTTCTCTACGAGCAGTACTTC; CDR3: CASSPGTGVLYEQYF
size: .; D: .; V: TRBV19; J: TRBJ1-2; length: 15; DNA: TGTGCCAGTAGTATTCCCCAGGGGAGCGGCTATGGCTACACCTTC; CDR3: CASSIPQGSGYGYTF
size: .; D: TRBD2; V: TRBV3-1/TRBV3-2; J: TRBJ2-1; length: 14; DNA: TGTGCCAGCAGCCCCGGGACTATCCAGAGGGAGCAGTTCTTC; CDR3: CASSPGTIQREQFF
size: .; D: TRBD1; V: TRBV6-5; J: TRBJ1-2; length: 16; DNA: TGTGCCAGCAGTTACTCCGGACAGGGGGCGCGGAATGGCTACACCTTC; CDR3: CASSYSGQGARNGYTF
size: .; D: TRBD2; V: TRBV5-1; J: TRBJ2-7; length: 18; DNA: TGCGCCAGCAGCCAAGGCTGGTTGGCGGGAGCTGGATCCTACGAGCAGTACTTC; CDR3: CASSQGWLAGAGSYEQYF
size: .; D: .; V: TRBV2; J: TRBJ1-2; length: 12; DNA: TGTGCCAGCGCAGGGGTAGTGTCTGGCTACACCTTC; CDR3: CASAGVVSGYTF
size: .; D: .; V: TRBV2; J: TRBJ2-5; length: 12; DNA: TGTGCCAGCAAAGCGGGCGAAAAGACCCAGTACTTC; CDR3: CASKAGEKTQYF